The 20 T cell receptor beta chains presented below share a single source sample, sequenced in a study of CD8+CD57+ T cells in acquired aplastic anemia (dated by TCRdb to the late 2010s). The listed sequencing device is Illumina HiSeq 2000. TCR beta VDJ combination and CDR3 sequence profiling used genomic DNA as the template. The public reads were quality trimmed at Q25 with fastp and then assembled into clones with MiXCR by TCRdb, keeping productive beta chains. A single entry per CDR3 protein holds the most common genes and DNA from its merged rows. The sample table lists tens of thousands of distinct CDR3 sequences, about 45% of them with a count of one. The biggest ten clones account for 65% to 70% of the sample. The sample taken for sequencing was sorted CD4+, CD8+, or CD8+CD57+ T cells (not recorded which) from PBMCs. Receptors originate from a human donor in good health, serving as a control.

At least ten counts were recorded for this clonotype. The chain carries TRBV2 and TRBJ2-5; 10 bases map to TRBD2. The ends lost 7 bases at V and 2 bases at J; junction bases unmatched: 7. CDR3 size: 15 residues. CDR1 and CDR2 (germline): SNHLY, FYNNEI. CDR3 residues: CASKKLAGFQETQYF. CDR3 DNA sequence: TGTGCCAGCAAAAAACTAGCGGGGTTTCAAGAGACCCAGTACTTC.

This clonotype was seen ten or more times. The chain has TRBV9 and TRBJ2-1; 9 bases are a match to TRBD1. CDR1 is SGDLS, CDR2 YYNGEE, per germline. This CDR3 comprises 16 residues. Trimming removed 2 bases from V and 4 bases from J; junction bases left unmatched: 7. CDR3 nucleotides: TGTGCCAGCAGCGTCGCCGGGACAGGGAATTACAATGAGCAGTTCTTC. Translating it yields CASSVAGTGNYNEQFF. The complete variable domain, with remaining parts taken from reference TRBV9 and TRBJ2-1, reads DSGVTQTPKHLITATGQRVTLRCSPRSGDLSVYWYQQSLDQGLQFLIQYYNGEERAKGNILERFSAQQFPDLHSELNLSSLELGDSALYFCASSVAGTGNYNEQFFGPGTRLTVL.

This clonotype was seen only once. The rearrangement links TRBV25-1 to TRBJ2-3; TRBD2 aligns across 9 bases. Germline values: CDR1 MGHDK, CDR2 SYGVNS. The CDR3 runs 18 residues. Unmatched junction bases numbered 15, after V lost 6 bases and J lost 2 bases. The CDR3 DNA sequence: TGTGCCAGCAGCGTAGCCGGGGGCGGGAGGGACTACACAGATACGCAGTATTTT. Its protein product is CASSVAGGGRDYTDTQYF. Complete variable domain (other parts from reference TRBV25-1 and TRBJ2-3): EADIYQTPRYLVIGTGKKITLECSQTMGHDKMYWYQQDPGMELHLIHYSYGVNSTEKGDLSSESTVSRIRTEHFPLTLESARPSHTSQYLCASSVAGGGRDYTDTQYFGPGTRLTVL.

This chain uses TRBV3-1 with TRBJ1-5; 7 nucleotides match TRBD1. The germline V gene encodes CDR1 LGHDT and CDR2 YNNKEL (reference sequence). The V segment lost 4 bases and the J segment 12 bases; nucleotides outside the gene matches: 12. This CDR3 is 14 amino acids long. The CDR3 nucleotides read TGTGCCAGCAGCCCGGACAGGCGAATCAGTGACCAGCATTTT. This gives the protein CASSPDRRISDQHF.

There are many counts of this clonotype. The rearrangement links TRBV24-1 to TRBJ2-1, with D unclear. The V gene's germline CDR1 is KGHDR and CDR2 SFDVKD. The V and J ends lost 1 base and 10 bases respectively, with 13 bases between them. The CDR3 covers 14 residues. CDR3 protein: CATSDLDPSREQFF. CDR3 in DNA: TGTGCCACCAGTGATTTAGACCCCTCCCGGGAGCAGTTCTTC.

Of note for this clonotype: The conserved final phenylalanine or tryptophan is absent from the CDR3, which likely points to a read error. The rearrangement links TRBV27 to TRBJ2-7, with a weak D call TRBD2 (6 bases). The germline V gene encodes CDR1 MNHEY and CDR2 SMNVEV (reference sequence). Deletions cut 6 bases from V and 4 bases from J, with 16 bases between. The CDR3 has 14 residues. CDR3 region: CASSPAEGSYEQYL. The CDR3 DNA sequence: TGTGCCAGCAGCCCCGCGGAGGGAAGTTACGAGCAGTACCTC.

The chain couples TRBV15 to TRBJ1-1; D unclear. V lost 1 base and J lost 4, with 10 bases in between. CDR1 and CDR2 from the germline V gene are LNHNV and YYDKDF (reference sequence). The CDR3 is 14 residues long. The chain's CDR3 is CATSRADVGTEAFF. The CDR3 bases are TGTGCCACCAGCAGAGCGGATGTTGGCACTGAAGCTTTCTTT.

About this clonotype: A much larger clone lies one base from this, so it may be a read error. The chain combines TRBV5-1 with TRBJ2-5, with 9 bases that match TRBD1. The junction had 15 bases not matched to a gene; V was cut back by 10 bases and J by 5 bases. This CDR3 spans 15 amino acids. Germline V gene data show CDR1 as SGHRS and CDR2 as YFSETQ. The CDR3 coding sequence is TGCGCCGGCACCCCCCGGACAGGGGCAGGCGAGACCCAGTACTTC. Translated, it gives CAGTPRTGAGETQYF.

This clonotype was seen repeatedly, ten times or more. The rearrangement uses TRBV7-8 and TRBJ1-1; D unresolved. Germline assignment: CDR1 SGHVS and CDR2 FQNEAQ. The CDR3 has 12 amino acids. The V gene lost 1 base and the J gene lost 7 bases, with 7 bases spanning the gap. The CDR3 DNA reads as TGTGCCAGCAGCTTAGAACTCGGTGAAGCTTTCTTT. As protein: CASSLELGEAFF.

The chain's CDR3 is CASSFAGGYNEQFF. In nucleotides, the CDR3 is TGCGCCAGCTCTTTTGCGGGAGGGTACAATGAGCAGTTCTTC. The rearrangement joins TRBV4-1 to TRBJ2-1; TRBD2 matches 9 bases. J gave up 4 bases and V 8 bases, and 6 bases lay outside the gene matches. Germline V lookup: CDR1 MGHRA, CDR2 YSYEKL. The CDR3 spans 14 residues.

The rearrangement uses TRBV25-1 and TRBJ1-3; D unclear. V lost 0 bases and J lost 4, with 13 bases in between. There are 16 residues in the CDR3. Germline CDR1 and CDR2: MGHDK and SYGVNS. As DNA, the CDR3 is TGTGCCAGCAGTGAATATGAGGGCCCTCCAGGAAACACCATATATTTT. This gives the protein CASSEYEGPPGNTIYF.

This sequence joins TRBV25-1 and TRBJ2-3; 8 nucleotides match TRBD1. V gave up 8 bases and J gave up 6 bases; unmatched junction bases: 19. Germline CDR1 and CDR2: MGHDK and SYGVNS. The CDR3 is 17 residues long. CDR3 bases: TGTGCCAGCTCACCGAGGACAGGGTCCACCTCACAGGATACGCAGTATTTT. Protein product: CASSPRTGSTSQDTQYF.

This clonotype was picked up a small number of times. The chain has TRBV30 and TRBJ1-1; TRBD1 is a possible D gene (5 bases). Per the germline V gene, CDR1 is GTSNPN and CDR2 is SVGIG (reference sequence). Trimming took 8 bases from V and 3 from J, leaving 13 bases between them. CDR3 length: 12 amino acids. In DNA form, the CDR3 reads TGTGCCGGGGGTCTCGGAGACACTGAAGCTTTCTTT. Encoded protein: CAGGLGDTEAFF.

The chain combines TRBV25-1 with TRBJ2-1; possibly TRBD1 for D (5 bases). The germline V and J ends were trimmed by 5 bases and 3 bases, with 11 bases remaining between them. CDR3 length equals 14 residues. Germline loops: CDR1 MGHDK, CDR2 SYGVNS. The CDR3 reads CASSYDDSYNEQFF. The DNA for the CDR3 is TGTGCCAGCAGTTACGACGACAGCTACAATGAGCAGTTCTTC.

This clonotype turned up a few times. The CDR3 protein is CASSLGHLNSPLHF. CDR3 sequence (DNA): TGTGCCAGCAGTCTTGGACACCTAAATTCACCCCTCCACTTT. The chain recombines TRBV25-1 with TRBJ1-6; TRBD1 might be the D (5 bases). V shed 5 bases and J shed 7 bases, with 12 bases lying between them. Germline CDR1 MGHDK, CDR2 SYGVNS. The CDR3 is 14 amino acids.

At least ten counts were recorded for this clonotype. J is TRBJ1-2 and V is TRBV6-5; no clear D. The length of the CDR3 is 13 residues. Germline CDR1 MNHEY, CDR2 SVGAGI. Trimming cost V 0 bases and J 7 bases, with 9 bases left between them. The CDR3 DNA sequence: TGTGCCAGCAGTTACTCGATCGTTAGTGGCTACACCTTC. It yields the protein CASSYSIVSGYTF.

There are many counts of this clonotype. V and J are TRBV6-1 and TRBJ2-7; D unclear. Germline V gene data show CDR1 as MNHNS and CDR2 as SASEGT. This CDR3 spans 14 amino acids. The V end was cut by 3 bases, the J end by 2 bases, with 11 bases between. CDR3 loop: CASSDRASTYEQYF. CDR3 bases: TGTGCCAGCAGTGATAGGGCGAGTACCTACGAGCAGTACTTC.

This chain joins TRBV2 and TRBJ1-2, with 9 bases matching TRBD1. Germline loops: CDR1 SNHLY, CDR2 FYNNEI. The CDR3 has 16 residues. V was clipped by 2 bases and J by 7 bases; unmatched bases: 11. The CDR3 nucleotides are TGTGCCAGCAGTGAATCGCCCTGGGACAGGGATACTGGCTACACCTTC. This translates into CASSESPWDRDTGYTF.

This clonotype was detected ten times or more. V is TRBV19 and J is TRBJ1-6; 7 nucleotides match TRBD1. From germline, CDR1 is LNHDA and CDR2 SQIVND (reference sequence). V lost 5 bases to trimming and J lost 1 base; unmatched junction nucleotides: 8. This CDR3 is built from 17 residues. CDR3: CASSWGQKASYNSPLHF. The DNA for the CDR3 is TGTGCCAGTAGTTGGGGACAGAAGGCGTCCTATAATTCACCCCTCCACTTT.

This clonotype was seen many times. DNA of the CDR3: TGTGCCAGCAGCCCGACAGGTGGGGGATACGAGCAGTACTTC. This sequence encodes CASSPTGGGYEQYF. The gene calls are TRBV7-2 and TRBJ2-7; TRBD1 is a possible D gene (6 bases). The ends were cut back, 5 bases at V and 4 bases at J, with 15 bases in the middle. Germline CDR1 reads SGHTA; CDR2 reads FQGNSA. This CDR3 is 14 amino acids long.